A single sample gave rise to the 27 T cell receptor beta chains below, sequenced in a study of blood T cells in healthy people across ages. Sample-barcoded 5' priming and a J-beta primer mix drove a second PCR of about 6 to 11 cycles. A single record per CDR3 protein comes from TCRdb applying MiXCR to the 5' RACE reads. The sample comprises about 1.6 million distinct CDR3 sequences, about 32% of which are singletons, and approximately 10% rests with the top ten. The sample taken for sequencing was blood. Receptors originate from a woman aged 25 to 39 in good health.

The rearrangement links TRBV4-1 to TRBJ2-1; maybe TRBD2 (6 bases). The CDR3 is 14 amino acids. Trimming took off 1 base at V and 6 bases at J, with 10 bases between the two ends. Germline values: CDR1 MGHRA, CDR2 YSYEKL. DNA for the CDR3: TGCGCCAGCAGCCAAGTGGAGGGAAGCAATGAGCAGTTCTTC. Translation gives CASSQVEGSNEQFF.

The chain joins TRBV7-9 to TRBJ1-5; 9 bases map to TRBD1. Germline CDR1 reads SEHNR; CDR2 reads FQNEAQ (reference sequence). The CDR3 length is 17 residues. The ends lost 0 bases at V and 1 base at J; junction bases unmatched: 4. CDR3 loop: CASSLAGQGKSNQPQHF. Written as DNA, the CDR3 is TGTGCCAGCAGCTTAGCCGGACAGGGGAAAAGCAATCAGCCCCAGCATTTT.

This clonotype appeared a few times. This CDR3 reads CASMRQGSYEQYF. The DNA of the CDR3 is TGTGCCAGCATGCGACAGGGCTCCTACGAGCAGTACTTC. This chain uses TRBV2 with TRBJ2-7; 7 bases align to TRBD1. Germline CDR1 and CDR2: SNHLY and FYNNEI. Trimming removed 7 bases from V and 0 bases from J; junction bases left unmatched: 3. The CDR3 has 13 amino acids. Supplemented by reference TRBV2 and TRBJ2-7, the full variable domain reads EPEVTQTPSHQVTQMGQEVILRCVPISNHLYFYWYRQILGQKVEFLVSFYNNEISEKSEIFDDQFSVERPDGSNFTLKIRSTKLEDSAMYFCASMRQGSYEQYFGPGTRLTVT.

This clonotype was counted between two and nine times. The CDR3 here is CASQLAMTLNTYEQYF. DNA for the CDR3: TGTGCCAGCCAACTAGCGATGACCCTAAACACCTACGAGCAGTACTTC. The chain links TRBV2 to TRBJ2-7; 7 positions match TRBD2. This CDR3 has 16 amino acids. Germline loops: CDR1 SNHLY, CDR2 FYNNEI. V shed 8 bases and J 2 bases; nucleotides not matched to a gene: 15.

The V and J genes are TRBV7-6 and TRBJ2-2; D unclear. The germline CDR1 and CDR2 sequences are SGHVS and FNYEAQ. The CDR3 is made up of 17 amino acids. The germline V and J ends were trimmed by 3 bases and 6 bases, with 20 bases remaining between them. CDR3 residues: CASSFSQRRISSGELFF. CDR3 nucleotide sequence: TGTGCCAGCAGCTTCAGTCAGAGGCGGATTTCGTCCGGGGAGCTGTTTTTT.

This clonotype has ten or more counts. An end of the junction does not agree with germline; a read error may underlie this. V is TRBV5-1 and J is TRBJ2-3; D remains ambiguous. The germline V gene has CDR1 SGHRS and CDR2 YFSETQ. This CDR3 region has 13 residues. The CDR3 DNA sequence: TGTGCCAGCAGCCCCGACAACACAGATACGCAGTATTTT. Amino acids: CASSPDNTDTQYF.

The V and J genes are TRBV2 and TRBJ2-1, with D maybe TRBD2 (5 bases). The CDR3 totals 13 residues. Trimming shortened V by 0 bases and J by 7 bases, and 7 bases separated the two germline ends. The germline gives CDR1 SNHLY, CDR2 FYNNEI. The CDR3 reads CASSEARGNEQFF. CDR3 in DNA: TGTGCCAGCAGTGAAGCGCGAGGGAATGAGCAGTTCTTC. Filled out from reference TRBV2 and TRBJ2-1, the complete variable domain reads EPEVTQTPSHQVTQMGQEVILRCVPISNHLYFYWYRQILGQKVEFLVSFYNNEISEKSEIFDDQFSVERPDGSNFTLKIRSTKLEDSAMYFCASSEARGNEQFFGPGTRLTVL.

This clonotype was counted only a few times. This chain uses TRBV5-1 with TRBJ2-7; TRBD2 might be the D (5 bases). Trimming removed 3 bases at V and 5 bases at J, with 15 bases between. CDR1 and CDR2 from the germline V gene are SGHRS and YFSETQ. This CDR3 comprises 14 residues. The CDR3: CASSCVGVGNEQYF. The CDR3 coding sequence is TGCGCCAGCAGCTGCGTGGGAGTGGGAAACGAGCAGTACTTC. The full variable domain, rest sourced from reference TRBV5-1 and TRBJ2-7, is KAGVTQTPRYLIKTRGQQVTLSCSPISGHRSVSWYQQTPGQGLQFLFEYFSETQRNKGNFPGRFSGRQFSNSRSEMNVSTLELGDSALYLCASSCVGVGNEQYFGPGTRLTVT.

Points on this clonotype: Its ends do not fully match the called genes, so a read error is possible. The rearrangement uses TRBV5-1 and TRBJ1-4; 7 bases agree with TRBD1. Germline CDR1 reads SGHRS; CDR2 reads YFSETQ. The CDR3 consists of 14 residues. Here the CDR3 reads CAGSLEGAREKLFF. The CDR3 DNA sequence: TGCGCCGGCAGCTTGGAGGGGGCTCGTGAAAAACTGTTTTTT.

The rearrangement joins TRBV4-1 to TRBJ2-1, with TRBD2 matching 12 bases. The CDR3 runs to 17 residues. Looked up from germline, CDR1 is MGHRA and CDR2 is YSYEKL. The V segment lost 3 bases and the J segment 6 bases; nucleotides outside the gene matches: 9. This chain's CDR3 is CASSQARTSGTCNEQFF. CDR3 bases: TGCGCCAGCAGCCAGGCTAGGACTAGCGGGACCTGCAATGAGCAGTTCTTC.

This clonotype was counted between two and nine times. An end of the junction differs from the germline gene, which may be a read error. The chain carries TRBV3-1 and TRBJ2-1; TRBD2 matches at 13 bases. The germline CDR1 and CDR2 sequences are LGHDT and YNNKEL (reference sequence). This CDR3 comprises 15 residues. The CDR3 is CAGSQLAGGPNEQFF. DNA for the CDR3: TGTGCCGGCAGCCAACTAGCGGGAGGGCCTAATGAGCAGTTCTTC.

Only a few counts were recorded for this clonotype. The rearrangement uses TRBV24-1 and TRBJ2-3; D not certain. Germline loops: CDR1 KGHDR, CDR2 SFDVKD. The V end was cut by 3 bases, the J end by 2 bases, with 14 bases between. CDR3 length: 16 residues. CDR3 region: CATSDPSGRITDTQYF. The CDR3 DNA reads TGTGCCACCAGTGATCCCTCTGGACGGATCACAGATACGCAGTATTTT.

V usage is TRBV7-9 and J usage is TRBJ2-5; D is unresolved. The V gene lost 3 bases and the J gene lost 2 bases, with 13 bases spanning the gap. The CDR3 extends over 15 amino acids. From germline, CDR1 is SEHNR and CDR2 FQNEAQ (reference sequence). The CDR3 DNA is TGTGCCAGCAGCTTCTGGCGGTCGACACAAGAGACCCAGTACTTC. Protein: CASSFWRSTQETQYF. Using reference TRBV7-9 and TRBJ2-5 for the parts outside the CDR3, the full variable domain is DTGVSQNPRHKITKRGQNVTFRCDPISEHNRLYWYRQTLGQGPEFLTYFQNEAQLEKSRLLSDRFSAERPKGSFSTLEIQRTEQGDSAMYLCASSFWRSTQETQYFGPGTRLLVL.

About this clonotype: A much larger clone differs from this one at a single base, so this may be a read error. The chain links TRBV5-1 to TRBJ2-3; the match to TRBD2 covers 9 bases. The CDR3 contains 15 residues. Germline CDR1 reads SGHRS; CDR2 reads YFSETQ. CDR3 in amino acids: CASGLVAGVADTQYF. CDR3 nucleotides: TGCGCCAGCGGCTTGGTAGCGGGAGTAGCAGATACGCAGTATTTT.

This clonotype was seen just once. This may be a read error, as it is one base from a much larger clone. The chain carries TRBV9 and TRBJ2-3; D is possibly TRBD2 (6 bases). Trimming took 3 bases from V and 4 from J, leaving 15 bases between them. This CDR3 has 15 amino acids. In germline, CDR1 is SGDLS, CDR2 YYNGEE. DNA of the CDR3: TGTGCCAGCAGCGCCCGGGACTCCCCTCCAGATACGCAGTATTTT. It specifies CASSARDSPPDTQYF.

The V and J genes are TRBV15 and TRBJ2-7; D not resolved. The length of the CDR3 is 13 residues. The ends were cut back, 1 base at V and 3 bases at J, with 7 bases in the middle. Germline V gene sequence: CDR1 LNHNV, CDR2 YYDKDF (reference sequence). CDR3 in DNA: TGTGCCACCAGCAGAGGACACGACTACGAGCAGTACTTC. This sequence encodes CATSRGHDYEQYF.

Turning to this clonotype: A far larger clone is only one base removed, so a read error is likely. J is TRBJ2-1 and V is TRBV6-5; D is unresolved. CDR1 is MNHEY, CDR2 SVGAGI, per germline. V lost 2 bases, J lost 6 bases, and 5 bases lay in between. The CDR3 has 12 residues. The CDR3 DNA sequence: TGTGCCAGCAGTTACGGATGCAATGAGCAGTTCTTC. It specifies CASSYGCNEQFF.

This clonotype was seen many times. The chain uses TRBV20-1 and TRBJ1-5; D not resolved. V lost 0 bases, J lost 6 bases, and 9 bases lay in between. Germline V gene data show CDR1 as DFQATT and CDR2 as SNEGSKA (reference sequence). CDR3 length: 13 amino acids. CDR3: CSARETETQPQHF. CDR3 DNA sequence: TGCAGTGCTAGAGAGACGGAAACTCAGCCCCAGCATTTT.

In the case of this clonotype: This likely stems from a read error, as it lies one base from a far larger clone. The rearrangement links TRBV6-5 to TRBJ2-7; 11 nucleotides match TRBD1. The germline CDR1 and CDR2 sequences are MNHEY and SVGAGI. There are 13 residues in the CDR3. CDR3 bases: TGTGCCAGCAGTGGGACAGGGGGTTACGGGCAGTACTTC. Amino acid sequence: CASSGTGGYGQYF.

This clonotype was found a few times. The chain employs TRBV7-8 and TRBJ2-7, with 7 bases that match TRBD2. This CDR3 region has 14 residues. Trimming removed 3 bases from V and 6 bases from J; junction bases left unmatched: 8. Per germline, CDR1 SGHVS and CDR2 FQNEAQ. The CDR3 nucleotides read TGTGCCAGCAGCTTTTGGGTAGCGGGCGGCGAGCAGTACTTC. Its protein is CASSFWVAGGEQYF. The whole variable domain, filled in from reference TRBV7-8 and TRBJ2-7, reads GAGVSQSPRYKVAKRGQDVALRCDPISGHVSLFWYQQALGQGPEFLTYFQNEAQLDKSGLPSDRFFAERPEGSVSTLKIQRTQQEDSAVYLCASSFWVAGGEQYFGPGTRLTVT.

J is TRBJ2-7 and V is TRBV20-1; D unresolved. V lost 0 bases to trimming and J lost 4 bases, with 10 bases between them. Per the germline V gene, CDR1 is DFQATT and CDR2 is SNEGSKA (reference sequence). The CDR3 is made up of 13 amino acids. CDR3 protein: CSARDTLGYEQYF. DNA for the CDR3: TGCAGTGCTAGAGATACCCTAGGGTACGAGCAGTACTTC.

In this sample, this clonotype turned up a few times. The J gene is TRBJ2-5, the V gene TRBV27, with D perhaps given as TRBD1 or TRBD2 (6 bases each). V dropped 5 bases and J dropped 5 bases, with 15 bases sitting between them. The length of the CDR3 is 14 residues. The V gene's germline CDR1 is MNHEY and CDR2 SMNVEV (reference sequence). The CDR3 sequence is CASSTLRGGETQYF. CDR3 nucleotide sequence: TGTGCCAGCAGTACCCTTAGAGGGGGGGAGACCCAGTACTTC.

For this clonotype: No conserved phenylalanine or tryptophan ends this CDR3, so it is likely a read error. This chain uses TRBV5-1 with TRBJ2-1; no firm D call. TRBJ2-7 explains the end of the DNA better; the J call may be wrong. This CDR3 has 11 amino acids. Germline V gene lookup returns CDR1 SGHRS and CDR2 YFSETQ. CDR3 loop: CASSLDNEQYL. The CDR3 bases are TGCGCCAGCAGCTTAGACAATGAGCAGTACTTA.

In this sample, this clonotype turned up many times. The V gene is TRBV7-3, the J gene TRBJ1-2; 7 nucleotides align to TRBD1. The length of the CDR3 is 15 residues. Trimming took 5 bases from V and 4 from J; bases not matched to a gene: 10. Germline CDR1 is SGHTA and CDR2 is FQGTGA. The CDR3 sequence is CASSPGGGDSYGYTF. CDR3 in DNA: TGTGCCAGCAGCCCCGGAGGAGGGGACAGCTATGGCTACACCTTC.

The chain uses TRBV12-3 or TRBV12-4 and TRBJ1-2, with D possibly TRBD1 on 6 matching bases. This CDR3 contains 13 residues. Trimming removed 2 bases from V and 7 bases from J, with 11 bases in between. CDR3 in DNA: TGTGCCAGCAGTTTACAGGGGCAGAGTGGCTACACCTTC. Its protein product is CASSLQGQSGYTF.

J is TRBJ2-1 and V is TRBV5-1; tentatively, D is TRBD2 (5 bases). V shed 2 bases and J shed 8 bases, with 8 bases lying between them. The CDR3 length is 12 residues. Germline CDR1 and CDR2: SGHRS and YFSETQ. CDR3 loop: CASSFTADEQFF. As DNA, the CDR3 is TGCGCCAGCAGCTTTACAGCGGATGAGCAGTTCTTC.

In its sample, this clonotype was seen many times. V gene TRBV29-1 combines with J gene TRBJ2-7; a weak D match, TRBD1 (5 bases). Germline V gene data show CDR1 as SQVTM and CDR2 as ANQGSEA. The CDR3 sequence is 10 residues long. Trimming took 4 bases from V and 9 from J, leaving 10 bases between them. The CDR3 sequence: CSVGQGRQYF. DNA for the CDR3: TGCAGCGTTGGGCAGGGTCGGCAGTACTTC.